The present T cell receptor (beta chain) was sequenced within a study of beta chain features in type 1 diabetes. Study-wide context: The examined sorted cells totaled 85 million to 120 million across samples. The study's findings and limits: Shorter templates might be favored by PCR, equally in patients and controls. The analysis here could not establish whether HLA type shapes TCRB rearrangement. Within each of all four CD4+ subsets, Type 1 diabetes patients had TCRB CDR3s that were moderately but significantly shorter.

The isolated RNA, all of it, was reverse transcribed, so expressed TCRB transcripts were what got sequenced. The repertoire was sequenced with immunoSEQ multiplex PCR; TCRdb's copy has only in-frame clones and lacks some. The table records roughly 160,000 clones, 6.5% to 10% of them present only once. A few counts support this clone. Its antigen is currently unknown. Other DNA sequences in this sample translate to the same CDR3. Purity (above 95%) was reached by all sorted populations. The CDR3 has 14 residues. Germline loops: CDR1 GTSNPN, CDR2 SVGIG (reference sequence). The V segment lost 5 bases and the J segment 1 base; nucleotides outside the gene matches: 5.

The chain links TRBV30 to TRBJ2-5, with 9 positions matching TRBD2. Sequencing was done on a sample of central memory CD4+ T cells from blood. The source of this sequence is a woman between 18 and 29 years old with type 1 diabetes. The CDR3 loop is CAWARLAVQETQYF. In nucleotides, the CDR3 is TGTGCCTGGGCCAGACTAGCGGTCCAAGAGACCCAGTACTTC. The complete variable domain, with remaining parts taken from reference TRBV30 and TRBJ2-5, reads SQTIHQWPATLVQPVGSPLSLECTVEGTSNPNLYWYRQAAGRGLQLLFYSVGIGQISSEVPQNLSASRPQDRQFILSSKKLLLSDSGFYLCAWARLAVQETQYFGPGTRLLVL.